Each of the 5 T cell receptor beta chains below was sequenced from the same sample in a study of blood T cells in healthy people across ages. A J-beta primer mix and a sample-barcoded 5' primer were used in a second PCR of roughly 7 to 12 cycles. TCRdb redid the calling of the 5' RACE reads with MiXCR, one entry per CDR3 protein. The sample carries roughly 1.7 million distinct CDR3 sequences, roughly 30% recorded once. The source material was blood. The source of these receptors is a woman aged 25 to 39 in good health.

V usage is TRBV7-9 and J usage is TRBJ2-6; D is uncertain. The germline V and J ends were trimmed by 2 bases and 0 bases, with 5 bases remaining between them. The CDR3 totals 15 residues. Germline lookup yields CDR1 SEHNR and CDR2 FQNEAQ (reference sequence). CDR3 sequence reads: CASSLIPSGANVLTF. In nucleotides, the CDR3 is TGTGCCAGCAGCTTAATCCCCTCTGGGGCCAACGTCCTGACTTTC. The whole variable domain, remainder taken from reference TRBV7-9 and TRBJ2-6, is DTGVSQNPRHKITKRGQNVTFRCDPISEHNRLYWYRQTLGQGPEFLTYFQNEAQLEKSRLLSDRFSAERPKGSFSTLEIQRTEQGDSAMYLCASSLIPSGANVLTFGAGSRLTVL.

This clonotype occurred many times. CDR3 bases: TGCAGCGTTTCGGGGCAGGGTAACTACGAGCAGTACTTC. Its protein product is CSVSGQGNYEQYF. The gene calls are TRBV29-1 and TRBJ2-7; D may be TRBD1 or TRBD2 (5 bases each). Germline V CDR1 and CDR2: SQVTM, ANQGSEA. Trimming shortened V by 5 bases and J by 3 bases, and 14 bases separated the two germline ends. This CDR3 comprises 13 residues.

DNA for the CDR3: TGTGCCAGCAGTTACAGGGGCGGAGATACGCAGTATTTT. The encoded protein is CASSYRGGDTQYF. The chain carries TRBV6-5 and TRBJ2-3; a weak D match, TRBD1 (5 bases). The V and J ends lost 2 bases and 5 bases respectively, with 8 bases between them. In germline, CDR1 is MNHEY, CDR2 SVGAGI. The length of the CDR3 is 13 residues.

This clonotype was detected only a few times. The rearrangement links TRBV10-1 to TRBJ2-1; D uncertain. CDR3 length: 13 residues. Germline CDR1 and CDR2: WNHNN and SYGVQD (reference sequence). Trimming removed 0 bases from V and 15 bases from J, with 15 bases in between. DNA of the CDR3: TGCGCCAGCAGTGAGTCGACATCACCCCGCATGTTCTTC. Translating gives CASSESTSPRMFF.

This clonotype turned up a few times. The V call is TRBV10-1, the J call TRBJ2-1; 7 bases fit TRBD2. Per the germline V gene, CDR1 is WNHNN and CDR2 is SYGVQD (reference sequence). This CDR3 has 17 amino acids. Trimming removed 2 bases from V and 0 bases from J; junction bases left unmatched: 7. In nucleotides, the CDR3 is TGCGCCAGCAGTGAGCCGGCTAGCGGTAGCTCCTACAATGAGCAGTTCTTC. It is translated as CASSEPASGSSYNEQFF.